Listed below are T cell receptor beta chains from one sample, sequenced in a study of T cells after yellow fever vaccination. MiXCR was run by TCRdb on the 5' RACE reads, yielding one entry per CDR3 protein. This sample has around 400,000 distinct CDR3 sequences, with 11% found just once. The source material was PBMCs, sampled on the day of the first yellow fever vaccination. All receptors derive from a man between 18 and 35 years old who received the YFV17D yellow fever vaccine. CDR3s include the opening cysteine and the closing phenylalanine or tryptophan. Each record gives: J gene, clone size, D gene, V gene, CDR3 DNA, CDR3 protein. A D gene is named only where the DNA matches it firmly. Expanded clones are given a class, and other clones once, few, many or no size at all.

J gene: TRBJ1-2
clone size: few
D gene: .
V gene: TRBV7-6
CDR3 DNA: TGTGCCAGCAGCTTAATCGACAGTAACTATGGCTACACCTTC
CDR3 protein: CASSLIDSNYGYTF

J gene: TRBJ1-2
clone size: .
D gene: .
V gene: TRBV7-2
CDR3 DNA: TGTGCCAGCAGCTTAGATCTGGGGCCCAGCTATGGCTACACCTTC
CDR3 protein: CASSLDLGPSYGYTF

J gene: TRBJ1-1
clone size: few
D gene: .
V gene: TRBV19
CDR3 DNA: TGTGCCAGTAGTATCCTCCAGGGTACTGAAGCTTTCTTT
CDR3 protein: CASSILQGTEAFF

J gene: TRBJ1-6
clone size: .
D gene: .
V gene: TRBV27
CDR3 DNA: TGTGCCAGCAGCCGGGGGAAGGATTCACCCCTCCACTTT
CDR3 protein: CASSRGKDSPLHF

J gene: TRBJ1-6
clone size: few
D gene: .
V gene: TRBV6-2/TRBV6-3
CDR3 DNA: TGTGCCAGCAGTAAACAGGCGGTTCTACATTCACCCCTCCACTTT
CDR3 protein: CASSKQAVLHSPLHF

J gene: TRBJ1-5
clone size: .
D gene: .
V gene: TRBV12-3/TRBV12-4
CDR3 DNA: TGTGCCAGCAGTTTCATTCTTTTGGCTAATCAGCCCCAGCATTTT
CDR3 protein: CASSFILLANQPQHF

J gene: TRBJ1-2
clone size: .
D gene: .
V gene: TRBV18
CDR3 DNA: TGTGCCAGCTCACCATCCGCAGCAGGGATTAGCGGCTACACCTTC
CDR3 protein: CASSPSAAGISGYTF

J gene: TRBJ1-1
clone size: .
D gene: .
V gene: TRBV30
CDR3 DNA: TGTGCCTGGAACAAACGGTTTAACACTGAAGCTTTCTTT
CDR3 protein: CAWNKRFNTEAFF

J gene: TRBJ1-5
clone size: .
D gene: .
V gene: TRBV18
CDR3 DNA: TGTGCCAGCTCACTCTCCGGACAAGATCAGCCCCAGCATTTT
CDR3 protein: CASSLSGQDQPQHF

J gene: TRBJ1-1
clone size: few
D gene: .
V gene: TRBV7-9
CDR3 DNA: TGTGCCAGCAGCAAGACAGAGGAAGCTTTCTTT
CDR3 protein: CASSKTEEAFF

J gene: TRBJ1-6
clone size: .
D gene: TRBD1
V gene: TRBV4-2
CDR3 DNA: TGTGCCAGCAGCCAAGCTCCACAGACAGGGTCCAGACCCCTCCACTTT
CDR3 protein: CASSQAPQTGSRPLHF

J gene: TRBJ2-3
clone size: many
D gene: .
V gene: TRBV13
CDR3 DNA: TGTGCCAGCAGCTCCCGCCCGGAGGGGGCTCACACAGATACGCAGTATTTT
CDR3 protein: CASSSRPEGAHTDTQYF

J gene: TRBJ2-7
clone size: many
D gene: TRBD1
V gene: TRBV5-1
CDR3 DNA: TGCGCCAGCAGCTTGGGGACAGGCCCAGACGAGCAGTACTTC
CDR3 protein: CASSLGTGPDEQYF

J gene: TRBJ2-1
clone size: .
D gene: .
V gene: TRBV11-2
CDR3 DNA: TGTGCCAGCGGGCCAGGGGGGCAACACAATGAGCAGTTCTTC
CDR3 protein: CASGPGGQHNEQFF

J gene: TRBJ1-6
clone size: few
D gene: .
V gene: TRBV18
CDR3 DNA: TGTGCCAGCTCACAGTCCGGGGTTGATAATTCACCCCTCCACTTT
CDR3 protein: CASSQSGVDNSPLHF

J gene: TRBJ1-1
clone size: few
D gene: TRBD1
V gene: TRBV12-3/TRBV12-4
CDR3 DNA: TGTGCCAGCAGACCCACAGGGGGCAGAGCTTTCTTT
CDR3 protein: CASRPTGGRAFF

J gene: TRBJ1-2
clone size: few
D gene: .
V gene: TRBV4-3
CDR3 DNA: TGCGCCAGCAGCCAAGGCCCAGGTTCATATGGCTACACCTTC
CDR3 protein: CASSQGPGSYGYTF